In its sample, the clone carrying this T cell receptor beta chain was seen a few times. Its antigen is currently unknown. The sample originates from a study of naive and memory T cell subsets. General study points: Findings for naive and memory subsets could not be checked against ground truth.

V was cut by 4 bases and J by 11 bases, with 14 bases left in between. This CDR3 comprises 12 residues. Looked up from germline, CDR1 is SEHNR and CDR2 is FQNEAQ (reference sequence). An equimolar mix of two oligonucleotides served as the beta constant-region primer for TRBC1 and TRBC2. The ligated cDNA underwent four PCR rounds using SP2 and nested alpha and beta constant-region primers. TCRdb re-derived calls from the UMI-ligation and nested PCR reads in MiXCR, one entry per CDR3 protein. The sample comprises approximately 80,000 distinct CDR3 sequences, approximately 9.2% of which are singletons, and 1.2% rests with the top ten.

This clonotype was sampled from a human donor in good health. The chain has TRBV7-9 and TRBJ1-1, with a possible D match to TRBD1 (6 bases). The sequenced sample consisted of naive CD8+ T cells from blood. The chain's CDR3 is CASSWGGASAFF. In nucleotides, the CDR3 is TGTGCCAGCAGCTGGGGGGGGGCTTCGGCTTTCTTT. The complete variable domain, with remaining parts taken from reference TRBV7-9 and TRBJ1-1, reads DTGVSQNPRHKITKRGQNVTFRCDPISEHNRLYWYRQTLGQGPEFLTYFQNEAQLEKSRLLSDRFSAERPKGSFSTLEIQRTEQGDSAMYLCASSWGGASAFFGQGTRLTVV.